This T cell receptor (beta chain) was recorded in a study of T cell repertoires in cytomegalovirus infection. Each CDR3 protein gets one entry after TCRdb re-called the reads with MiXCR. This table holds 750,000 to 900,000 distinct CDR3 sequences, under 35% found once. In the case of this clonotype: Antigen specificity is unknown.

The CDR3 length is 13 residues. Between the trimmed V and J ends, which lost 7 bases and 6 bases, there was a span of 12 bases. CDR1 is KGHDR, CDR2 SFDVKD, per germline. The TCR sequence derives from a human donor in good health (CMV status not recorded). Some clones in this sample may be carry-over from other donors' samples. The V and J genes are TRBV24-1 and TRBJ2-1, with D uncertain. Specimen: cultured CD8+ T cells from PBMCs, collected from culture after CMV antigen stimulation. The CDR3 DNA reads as TGTGCCACCAGGTTAGACTCAAGCAATGAGCAGTTCTTC. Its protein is CATRLDSSNEQFF.